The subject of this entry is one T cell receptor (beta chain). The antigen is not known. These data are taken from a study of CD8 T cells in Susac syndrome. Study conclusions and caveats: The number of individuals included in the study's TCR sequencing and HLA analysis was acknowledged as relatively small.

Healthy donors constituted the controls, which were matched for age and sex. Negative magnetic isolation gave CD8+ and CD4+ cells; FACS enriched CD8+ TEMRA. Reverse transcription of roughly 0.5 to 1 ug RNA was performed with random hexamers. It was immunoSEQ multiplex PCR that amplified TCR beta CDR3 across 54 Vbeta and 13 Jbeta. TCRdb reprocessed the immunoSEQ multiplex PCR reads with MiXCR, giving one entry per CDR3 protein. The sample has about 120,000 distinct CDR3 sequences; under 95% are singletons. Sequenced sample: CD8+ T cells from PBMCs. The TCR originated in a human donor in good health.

Here the CDR3 reads CASRERWDSNQPQHF. The CDR3 nucleotides are TGTGCCAGCAGGGAACGGTGGGATAGCAATCAGCCCCAGCATTTT. J is TRBJ1-5 and V is TRBV6-5; D gene unclear. This CDR3 is built from 15 residues. CDR1 is MNHEY and CDR2 is SVGAGI in the germline V gene. The V and J ends lost 6 bases and 0 bases respectively, with 12 bases between them.